This T cell receptor (beta chain) was obtained from a study of T cells in localized non-small cell lung cancer. Findings and limits, study-wide: Sequence data derive from only one tumor region, so heterogeneity remains possible. When the top 100 tumor clones were examined, a median around 61 of them also appeared in the adjacent lung, which was paired and uninvolved.

The CDR3 has 21 residues. CDR1 is KGHSH, CDR2 LQKENI, per germline. Trimming stripped 4 bases from V and 4 bases from J, with 31 bases between. The method was immunoSEQ multiplex PCR; TCRdb's version includes in-frame clones alone and lacks a portion of them. The sample holds some 66,000 clones, just under 85% seen once. Notes on this clone: What it recognizes is unknown.

This sequence was found in a female donor over 55 with stage I lung adenocarcinoma. The sequencing here drew on peripheral blood, taken before any cancer treatment. The chain is built from TRBV18 and TRBJ2-2; D might be TRBD1 or TRBD2, each matching 5 bases. In DNA, the CDR3 is TGTGCCAGCTCACTAGAAATAGTACGGGGCCTTATCCGTACAAGCACCGGGGAGCTGTTTTTT. Protein sequence: CASSLEIVRGLIRTSTGELFF.